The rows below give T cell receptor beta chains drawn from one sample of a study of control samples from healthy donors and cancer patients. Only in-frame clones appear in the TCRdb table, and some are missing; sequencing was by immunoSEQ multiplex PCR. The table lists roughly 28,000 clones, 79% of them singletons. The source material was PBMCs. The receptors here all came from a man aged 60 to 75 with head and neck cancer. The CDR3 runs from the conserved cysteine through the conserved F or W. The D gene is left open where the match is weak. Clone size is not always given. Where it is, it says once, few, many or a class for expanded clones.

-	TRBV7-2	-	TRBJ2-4	TGTGCCAGCAGCTTAGCGCGCAGACCCAAAAACATTCAGTACTTC	CASSLARRPKNIQYF
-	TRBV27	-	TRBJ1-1	TGTGCCAGCAGTTTATCAAGACAGGCCCTGAGGACTGAAGCTTTCTTT	CASSLSRQALRTEAFF
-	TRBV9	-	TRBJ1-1	TGTGCCAGCAGCGTAGATTATAGGGGTTTGGGCACTGAAGCTTTCTTT	CASSVDYRGLGTEAFF
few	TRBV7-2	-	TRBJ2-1	TGTGCCAGCAGGGGCCCGACTAGTAGGTCCTACAATGAGCAGTTCTTC	CASRGPTSRSYNEQFF
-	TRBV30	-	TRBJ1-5	TGTGCCTGGGACGGGGGTGGTAATCAGCCCCAGCATTTT	CAWDGGGNQPQHF
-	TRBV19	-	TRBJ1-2	TGTGCCAGTAGTGGTGGGGCTTCGGTCTATGGCTACACCTTC	CASSGGASVYGYTF
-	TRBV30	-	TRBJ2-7	TGTGCCTGGAGTGGACAGTTGGGCTACGAGCAGTACTTC	CAWSGQLGYEQYF
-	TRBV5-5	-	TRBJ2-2	TGTGCCAGCAGCCTGCCCGGACTGCAGAACACCGGGGAGCTGTTTTTT	CASSLPGLQNTGELFF
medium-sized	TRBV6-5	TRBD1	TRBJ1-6	TGTGCCAGCAGTTACCTCGGACAGGCTAATAATTCACCCCTCCACTTT	CASSYLGQANNSPLHF
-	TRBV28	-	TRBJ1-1	TGTGCCAGCAGTTTATCCGGGCGAGGTAGAAAGAACACTGAAGCTTTCTTT	CASSLSGRGRKNTEAFF
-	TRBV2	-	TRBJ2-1	TGTGCCAGCACCGTCCGGGGGTTCCCTTACAATGAGCAGTTCTTC	CASTVRGFPYNEQFF
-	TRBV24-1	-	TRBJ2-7	TGTGCCACCAGTGATTTGCTGGCCAGGGGGGTACCCTACGAGCAGTACTTC	CATSDLLARGVPYEQYF
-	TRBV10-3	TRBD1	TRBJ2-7	TGTGCCGTCTCCACAGGGGTCGAGCAGTACTTC	CAVSTGVEQYF
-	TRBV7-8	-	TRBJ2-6	TGTGCCAGCAGCATTAGGGGAAGTGCTGGGGCCAACGTCCTGACTTTC	CASSIRGSAGANVLTF
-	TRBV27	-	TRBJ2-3	TGTGCCAGCAGTTTGGCAGGGAGCACAGATACGCAGTATTTT	CASSLAGSTDTQYF
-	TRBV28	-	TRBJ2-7	TGTGCCAGCAGCCAAGGCCCCGGACGGCCGTCCGCATACGAGCAGTACTTC	CASSQGPGRPSAYEQYF
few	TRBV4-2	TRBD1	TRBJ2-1	TGTGCCAGCAGCCAAGATCCGGGACAGGGGGGCGATGAGCAGTTCTTC	CASSQDPGQGGDEQFF
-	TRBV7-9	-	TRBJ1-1	TGTGCCAGCAGCTTAATGGCAGGCGAAGCTTTCTTT	CASSLMAGEAFF
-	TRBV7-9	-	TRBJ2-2	TGTGCCAGCAGCTTAGGTTTGGATCTCACCGGGGAGCTGTTTTTT	CASSLGLDLTGELFF
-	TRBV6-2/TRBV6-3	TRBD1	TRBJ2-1	TGTGCCAGCAGTTACCCTAGAACAGGGGCCCTCGACAATGAGCAGTTCTTC	CASSYPRTGALDNEQFF
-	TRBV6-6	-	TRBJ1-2	TGTGCCAGCAAAGAAGGATCCTATGGCTACACCTTC	CASKEGSYGYTF
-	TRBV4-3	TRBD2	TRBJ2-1	TGCGCCAGCAGCCACTCTACTAGCGGGATCTCCTACAATGAGCAGTTCTTC	CASSHSTSGISYNEQFF
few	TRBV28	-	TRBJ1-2	TGTGCCAGCAGGACGGGATCCTATAACTATGGCTACACCTTC	CASRTGSYNYGYTF
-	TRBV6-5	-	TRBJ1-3	TGTGCCAGCACTAGGGGAAGCTCTGGAAACACCATATATTTT	CASTRGSSGNTIYF
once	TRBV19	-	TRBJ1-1	TGTGCCAGTAGCCTTACCCCTCTCGAAATGAACACTGAAGCTTTCTTT	CASSLTPLEMNTEAFF
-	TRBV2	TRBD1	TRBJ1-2	TGTGCCAGCAGTGAGACAGGGGGCTATGGCTACACCTTC	CASSETGGYGYTF
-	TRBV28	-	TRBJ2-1	TGTGCCAGCAGACCGACCTACAATGAGCAGTTCTTC	CASRPTYNEQFF
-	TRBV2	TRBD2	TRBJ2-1	TGTGCCAGCAGTAAAGGGACTAGCGGGGCCGGGTCCAATGAGCAGTTCTTC	CASSKGTSGAGSNEQFF
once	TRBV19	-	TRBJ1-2	TGTGCCAGTAGTCAGTCTCCGAAAGGCTACACCTTC	CASSQSPKGYTF
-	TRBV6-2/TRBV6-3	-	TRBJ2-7	TGTGCCAGCAGTTCTCAGAGAACCTACGAGCAGTACTTC	CASSSQRTYEQYF
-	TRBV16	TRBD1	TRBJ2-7	TGTGCCAGCAGCCTCTCTAGACAGGGTTGGGACGAGCAGTACTTC	CASSLSRQGWDEQYF
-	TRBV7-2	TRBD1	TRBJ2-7	TGTGCCAGCAGCTTAGAAGGGGGCGCGTACTACGAGCAGTACTTC	CASSLEGGAYYEQYF
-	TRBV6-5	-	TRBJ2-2	TGTGCCAGCAGTTCAGGATTATTGAACACCGGGGAGCTGTTTTTT	CASSSGLLNTGELFF
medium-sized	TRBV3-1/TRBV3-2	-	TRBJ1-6	TGTGCCAGCAGCCAAGATTGGAGCAGGGTGACCTATAATTCACCCCTCCACTTT	CASSQDWSRVTYNSPLHF
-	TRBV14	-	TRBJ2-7	TGTGCCAGCAGCTCAGGGCCTCGGCAGTACTTC	CASSSGPRQYF
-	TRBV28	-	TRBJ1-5	TGTGCCAGCAGTAACCCCGGGTGGCCCCCGGAGGGCCAGCCCCAGCATTTT	CASSNPGWPPEGQPQHF
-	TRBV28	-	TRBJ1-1	TGTGCCAGCAAGTTTTGGGATACCAACACTGAAGCTTTCTTT	CASKFWDTNTEAFF
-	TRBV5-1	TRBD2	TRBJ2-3	TGCGCCAGCAGCTTGTCGGCGGGGGGAAGCACAGATACGCAGTATTTT	CASSLSAGGSTDTQYF
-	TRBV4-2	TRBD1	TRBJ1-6	TGTGCCAGCAGCCAAGAGACGACAGGGGTTTCACCCCTCCACTTT	CASSQETTGVSPLHF
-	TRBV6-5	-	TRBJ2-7	TGTGCCAGCAGTTACGGGGCAACCTACGAGCAGTACTTC	CASSYGATYEQYF
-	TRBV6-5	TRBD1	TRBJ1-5	TGTGCCAGCAGAGTGGACAGGGCTCAGCCCCAGCATTTT	CASRVDRAQPQHF
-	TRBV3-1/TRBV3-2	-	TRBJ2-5	TGTGCCAGCAGCCCAGGGGGGGGAGAAGAGACCCAGTACTTC	CASSPGGGEETQYF
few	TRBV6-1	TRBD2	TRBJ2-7	TGTGCCAGCAGTGGGGGGGTAGCGGGAGGGATCTCCTACGAGCAGTACTTC	CASSGGVAGGISYEQYF
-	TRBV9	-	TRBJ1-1	TGTGCCAGCAGCGTAAGGTTCAACACTGAAGCTTTCTTT	CASSVRFNTEAFF
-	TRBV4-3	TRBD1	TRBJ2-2	TGCGCCAGCAGCCGCCGACAGGGGCCTAACACCGGGGAGCTGTTTTTT	CASSRRQGPNTGELFF
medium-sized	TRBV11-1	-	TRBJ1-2	TGTGCCAGCAGCTTAGGACAGCTCGACGGCTACACCTTC	CASSLGQLDGYTF
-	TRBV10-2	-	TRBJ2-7	TGCGCCAGCAGTGAGACGATACAGGGGACTACTAACGAGCAGTACTTC	CASSETIQGTTNEQYF
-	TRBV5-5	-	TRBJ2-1	TGTGCCAGCAGCCACTCAGACCGACACCTCTCCTACAATGAGCAGTTCTTC	CASSHSDRHLSYNEQFF
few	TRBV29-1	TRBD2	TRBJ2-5	TGCAGCGTAAATCCGGGACTAACGGGGACCCAGTACTTC	CSVNPGLTGTQYF
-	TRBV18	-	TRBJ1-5	TGTGCCAGCTCACAGGCAGAATATCAGCCCCAGCATTTT	CASSQAEYQPQHF
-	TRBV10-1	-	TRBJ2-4	TGCGCCAGCAGTTATCTACCGCCTCCCAAAAACATTCAGTACTTC	CASSYLPPPKNIQYF
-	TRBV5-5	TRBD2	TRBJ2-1	TGTGCCAGCAGCTCGGGCGGGAGCTCCTACAATGAGCAGTTCTTC	CASSSGGSSYNEQFF
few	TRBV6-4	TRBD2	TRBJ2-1	TGTGCCAGCAGTGACGGACTAGCGGGAGGCAATGAGCAGTTCTTC	CASSDGLAGGNEQFF
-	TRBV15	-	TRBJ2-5	TGTGCCACCAGCAGAGATCACCAGCAAGAGACCCAGTACTTC	CATSRDHQQETQYF
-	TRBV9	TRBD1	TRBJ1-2	TGTGCCAGCACCTCGGGACAGTCGGGCTACACCTTC	CASTSGQSGYTF
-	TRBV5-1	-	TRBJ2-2	TGCGCCAGCAGCTTGGCCCAGCGTAGCGCCCTGAGGGCCGGGGAGCTGTTTTTT	CASSLAQRSALRAGELFF
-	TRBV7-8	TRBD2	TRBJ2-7	TGTGCCAGCAGCCCATTCAGCGGGAGGGCCTACGAGCAGTACTTC	CASSPFSGRAYEQYF
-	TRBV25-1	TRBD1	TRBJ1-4	TGTGCCAGCAGTGATCTTACAGGGGACGAAAAACTGTTTTTT	CASSDLTGDEKLFF
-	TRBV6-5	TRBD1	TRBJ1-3	TGTGCCAGCAGTCGGGACAGAGGGAACACCATATATTTT	CASSRDRGNTIYF
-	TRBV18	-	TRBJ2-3	TGTGCCAGCTCACGTCAGGGCATCCCCCCTTCAGATACGCAGTATTTT	CASSRQGIPPSDTQYF